Listed below are T cell receptor beta chains from one sample, sequenced in a study of T cells in Graves' hyperthyroidism and ophthalmopathy. One entry per CDR3 protein, called by TCRdb with MiXCR from the multiplex PCR reads. The sample lists around 760,000 distinct CDR3 sequences; about a third were seen once. Sequenced: blood. The receptor source for this set is a woman aged 40 to 49 with Graves' hyperthyroidism. Each CDR3 is given with its conserved first and last residue. D genes are given only for firm matches. Some rows have no size entry. The others give once, few or many, or a class for an expanded clone.

TRBJ1-6 | TRBV24-1 | . | . | TGTGCCACCAGTTGGGACGCGAATTCACCCCTCCACTTT | CATSWDANSPLHF
TRBJ1-6 | TRBV7-3 | . | . | TGTGCCAGCAGCTCACAGGTGTCCTATAATTCACCCCTCCACTTT | CASSSQVSYNSPLHF
TRBJ1-1 | TRBV28 | . | . | TGTGCCAGCAGCATCAAAGGCGTGCACGCTTTCTTT | CASSIKGVHAFF
TRBJ2-5 | TRBV5-1 | . | few | TGCGCCAGCAGCGGCGACCCGTCGGGGGCGCAGGAGACCCAGTACTTC | CASSGDPSGAQETQYF
TRBJ1-1 | TRBV6-5 | . | . | TGTGCCAGCAGTTATCTCCAGGGGAACACTGAAGCTTTCTTT | CASSYLQGNTEAFF
TRBJ1-6 | TRBV28 | . | . | TGTGCCAGCCGGGACCGTGAAGAACCCCTCCACTTT | CASRDREEPLHF
TRBJ1-1 | TRBV7-3 | . | many | TGTGCCAGCAGCTCCGGGAAACCTTTCTTT | CASSSGKPFF
TRBJ2-2 | TRBV6-5 | TRBD2 | few | TGTGCCAGCAGTTACGGGCTAGCGGGAGCCGGGGAGCTGTTTTTT | CASSYGLAGAGELFF
TRBJ1-1 | TRBV4-3 | . | . | TGCGCCAGCAGCCAGACCGAGATTCAGGGGAGCACTGAAGCTTTCTTT | CASSQTEIQGSTEAFF
TRBJ1-6 | TRBV29-1 | TRBD1 | many | TGCAGCGTTGGCCGGGACAGGGGTTCACCCCTCCACTTT | CSVGRDRGSPLHF
TRBJ1-6 | TRBV4-3 | . | many | TGCGCCAGCAGCCAAGAACAGTATAATTCACCCCTCCACTTT | CASSQEQYNSPLHF
TRBJ2-5 | TRBV10-3 | . | . | TGTGCCATCAGTAAGGGCGGGGAGACCCAGTACTTC | CAISKGGETQYF
TRBJ1-5 | TRBV25-1 | . | many | TGTGCCAGCAGCGCGGCGGGGAATCAGCCCCAGCATTTT | CASSAAGNQPQHF
TRBJ2-5 | TRBV6-5 | . | . | TGTGCCAGTTCGATCGCCCGGACTTTGGAGACCCAGTACTTC | CASSIARTLETQYF
TRBJ1-2 | TRBV18 | . | . | TGTGCCAGCTCACCAAAAGGAGTTGATGGCTACACCTTC | CASSPKGVDGYTF
TRBJ1-1 | TRBV2 | . | many | TGTGCCAGCAGTGAATCGGGGTACACTGAAGCTTTCTTT | CASSESGYTEAFF
TRBJ2-7 | TRBV7-2 | TRBD1 | few | TGTGCCAGCAGTTCACAAGACAGGGTCCACGAGCAGTACTTC | CASSSQDRVHEQYF
TRBJ1-1 | TRBV28 | . | . | TGTGCCACGACCCACGCGAACACTGAAGCTTTCTTT | CATTHANTEAFF
TRBJ1-5 | TRBV6-1 | . | . | TGTGCCAGCCGATTCGGGGGGCCTTATCAGCCCCAGCATTTT | CASRFGGPYQPQHF
TRBJ1-2 | TRBV12-3/TRBV12-4 | . | few | TGTGCCAGCAGTTTGCTGGAAGGCTATGGCTACACCTTC | CASSLLEGYGYTF